The 32 T cell receptor beta chains below were found in one sample sequenced in a study of early T cells in non-severe SARS-CoV-2 infection. Each CDR3 protein gets one entry after TCRdb re-called the 5' RACE reads with MiXCR. The sample lists around 100,000 distinct CDR3 sequences; roughly 14% were seen once. The sequenced material came from whole blood. Every receptor here comes from an adult who was a healthcare worker with PCR-confirmed SARS-CoV-2 infection or an uninfected control (not recorded which).

This clonotype was seen many times. V and J are TRBV7-2 and TRBJ2-1, with D possibly matching TRBD1 (6 bases). CDR1 and CDR2 from the germline V gene are SGHTA and FQGNSA. Trimming removed 3 bases at V and 5 bases at J, with 23 bases between. The CDR3 extends over 18 amino acids. CDR3 sequence (DNA): TGTGCCAGCAGCTTTTTTTATCCAAACCGGGACAAGGACAATGAGCAGTTCTTC. Translated: CASSFFYPNRDKDNEQFF.

The sample holds a few counts of this clonotype. The chain couples TRBV7-8 to TRBJ1-3, with 8 bases aligning to TRBD1. The V segment lost 5 bases and the J segment 0 bases; nucleotides outside the gene matches: 6. The length of the CDR3 is 16 residues. Germline lookup yields CDR1 SGHVS and CDR2 FQNEAQ. The CDR3 sequence: CASSPGTGYSGNTIYF. DNA of the CDR3: TGTGCCAGCAGCCCCGGGACAGGCTACTCTGGAAACACCATATATTTT.

This clonotype was counted ten times or more. This chain connects TRBV6-6 to TRBJ2-2, with D hard to call. Germline V lookup: CDR1 MNHNY, CDR2 SVGAGI (reference sequence). This CDR3 has 15 amino acids. Trimming removed 3 bases from V and 1 base from J, with 9 bases in between. CDR3 coding DNA: TGTGCCAGCAGTTATCTCGAGGAGAACACCGGGGAGCTGTTTTTT. Its translation: CASSYLEENTGELFF.

The rearrangement uses TRBV12-3 or TRBV12-4 and TRBJ2-1; possible D gene TRBD2, 6 bases. This CDR3 has 16 amino acids. V lost 2 bases and J 4 bases, leaving 15 bases between the germline ends. The CDR3 DNA reads TGTGCCAGCAGTTTACCCCCTTTCGGGAGTTACAATGAGCAGTTCTTC. It codes for CASSLPPFGSYNEQFF.

The chain joins TRBV2 to TRBJ2-5; tentative D call: TRBD2 (5 bases). V gave up 10 bases and J gave up 5 bases, with 23 bases separating them. The CDR3 contains 15 residues. The germline V gene has CDR1 SNHLY and CDR2 FYNNEI. This CDR3 reads CATGRGRGPGETQYF. CDR3 sequence (DNA): TGTGCCACCGGACGGGGTAGAGGGCCTGGGGAGACCCAGTACTTC.

There are a few counts of this clonotype. V gene TRBV20-1 combines with J gene TRBJ1-6; 7 nucleotides align to TRBD1. Trimming removed 5 bases from V and 7 bases from J; junction bases left unmatched: 5. The CDR3 totals 13 residues. Germline V gives CDR1 DFQATT, CDR2 SNEGSKA (reference sequence). CDR3 DNA sequence: TGCAGTGCTTTGACAGGGTGGAATTCACCCCTCCACTTT. It is translated as CSALTGWNSPLHF.

The chain uses TRBV12-2 and TRBJ1-1; the D call TRBD1 from the table was never checked on the DNA. TRBV12-2 is a known pseudogene. The CDR3 runs to 12 residues. CDR3 coding DNA: TGTGCAAGTCGCGGGGGGAACACTGAAGCTTTCTTT. It translates to CASRGGNTEAFF.

This chain links TRBV20-1 with TRBJ1-1; 7 bases are shared with TRBD1. CDR3 length equals 13 residues. The ends lost 4 bases at V and 7 bases at J; junction bases unmatched: 9. In germline, CDR1 is DFQATT, CDR2 SNEGSKA (reference sequence). CDR3 in DNA: TGCAGTGCTATGGGGGCAGGGGGTGGTGAAGCTTTCTTT. Its translation is CSAMGAGGGEAFF.

This clonotype was observed at least ten times. V and J are TRBV6-5 and TRBJ2-4; 7 nucleotides match TRBD1. This CDR3 region has 14 residues. The germline gives CDR1 MNHEY, CDR2 SVGAGI. V lost 6 bases to trimming and J lost 5 bases; unmatched junction nucleotides: 7. CDR3 sequence: CASSRGQDQNIQYF. The CDR3 DNA sequence: TGTGCCAGCAGCCGAGGACAGGACCAAAACATTCAGTACTTC.

The rearrangement links TRBV12-3 or TRBV12-4 to TRBJ1-2, with TRBD1 as a possible D gene (5 bases). The V gene lost 6 bases and the J gene lost 8 bases, with 16 bases spanning the gap. This CDR3 is built from 13 residues. The CDR3 spells CASSPGTHAGYTF. CDR3 in DNA: TGTGCCAGCAGCCCGGGGACTCACGCCGGCTACACCTTC.

The V gene is TRBV5-8, the J gene TRBJ2-1; 8 bases are shared with TRBD1. This CDR3 is built from 16 residues. V was pared by 1 base and J by 6 bases, with 9 bases of the junction left unmatched. Germline V gene data show CDR1 as SGHTS and CDR2 as YDEGEE. The CDR3 DNA reads TGTGCCAGCAGCTTGCCTGGGACAGGAATTTCCAATGAGCAGTTCTTC. Its translation is CASSLPGTGISNEQFF. Looking up the rest from reference TRBV5-8 and TRBJ2-1 gives the full variable domain: EAGVTQSPTHLIKTRGQQATLRCSPISGHTSVYWYQQALGLGLQFLLWYDEGEERNRGNFPPRFSGRQFPNYSSELNVNALELEDSALYLCASSLPGTGISNEQFFGPGTRLTVL.

The chain is built from TRBV19 and TRBJ2-3, with TRBD2 matching 7 bases. Germline assignment: CDR1 LNHDA and CDR2 SQIVND (reference sequence). The CDR3 has 16 residues. V shed 3 bases and J 2 bases; nucleotides not matched to a gene: 8. CDR3 region: CASSISGGSHTDTQYF. The DNA of the CDR3 is TGTGCCAGTAGTATTAGCGGCGGGAGTCACACAGATACGCAGTATTTT.

There are many counts of this clonotype. This rearrangement joins TRBV14 to TRBJ2-1; 7 nucleotides line up with TRBD2. CDR3 size: 14 residues. Per germline, CDR1 SGHDN and CDR2 FVKESK. The trim removed 4 bases at V and 9 bases at J, leaving 9 bases unmatched. The chain's CDR3 is CASSPPAGSVEQFF. The CDR3 bases are TGTGCCAGCAGCCCCCCAGCGGGGAGCGTTGAGCAGTTCTTC.

This clonotype was picked up many times. The chain links TRBV28 to TRBJ2-5; D is perhaps TRBD1 or TRBD2 (5 bases each). The CDR3 covers 14 residues. Trimming cost V 5 bases and J 1 base, with 11 bases left between them. CDR1 MDHEN and CDR2 SYDVKM come from the germline V gene. The CDR3 DNA follows: TGTGCCAGCAGTGGACGGGGCCTCCAAGAGACCCAGTACTTC. Amino acid sequence: CASSGRGLQETQYF.

V is TRBV29-1 and J is TRBJ2-1; D unresolved. The CDR3 consists of 14 residues. The germline V gene encodes CDR1 SQVTM and CDR2 ANQGSEA. V was cut by 7 bases and J by 0 bases, with 13 bases left in between. This CDR3 reads CSALGTFSYNEQFF. In DNA form, the CDR3 reads TGCAGCGCCTTGGGTACTTTCTCCTACAATGAGCAGTTCTTC.

This clonotype was observed many times. The chain has TRBV27 and TRBJ2-1, with D perhaps matching TRBD2 (6 bases). Germline CDR1 and CDR2: MNHEY and SMNVEV (reference sequence). CDR3 length equals 13 residues. Trimming removed 5 bases from V and 15 bases from J, with 20 bases in between. CDR3 loop: CASSREAKAPPFF. In nucleotides, the CDR3 is TGTGCCAGCAGTAGGGAGGCCAAGGCCCCCCCGTTCTTC.

This clonotype was seen a handful of times. This rearrangement joins TRBV19 to TRBJ1-5; unclear D gene. The CDR3 is made up of 16 amino acids. The germline V and J ends were trimmed by 10 bases and 0 bases, with 19 bases remaining between them. Germline V gives CDR1 LNHDA, CDR2 SQIVND (reference sequence). CDR3 region: CAIGNSNPYSNQPQHF. DNA of the CDR3: TGTGCCATAGGGAACAGTAACCCCTATAGCAATCAGCCCCAGCATTTT.

This clonotype has only a few counts. The chain employs TRBV4-3 and TRBJ1-3; D unresolved. Germline assignment: CDR1 LGHNA and CDR2 YSLEER. Trimming cost V 2 bases and J 0 bases, with 11 bases left between them. The CDR3 runs to 16 residues. The chain's CDR3 is CASSQSLAGSGNTIYF. DNA for the CDR3: TGCGCCAGCAGCCAAAGTCTGGCCGGCTCTGGAAACACCATATATTTT.

The chain recombines TRBV20-1 with TRBJ1-2; no definite D call. The V and J ends lost 8 bases and 0 bases respectively, with 10 bases between them. The germline V gene has CDR1 DFQATT and CDR2 SNEGSKA (reference sequence). This CDR3 has 12 residues. This CDR3 is CSWQQPNYGYTF. Here the CDR3 DNA reads TGCAGTTGGCAACAGCCTAACTATGGCTACACCTTC.

The chain uses TRBV12-3 or TRBV12-4 and TRBJ2-3, with unresolved D. This CDR3 region has 15 residues. V dropped 6 bases and J dropped 0 bases, with 13 bases sitting between them. The CDR3 DNA follows: TGTGCCAGCAGCTTTGAATTTCCTAGCACAGATACGCAGTATTTT. Protein: CASSFEFPSTDTQYF.

This clonotype was seen ten or more times. The CDR3 is CASSAGTSAMSTDTQYF. CDR3 sequence (DNA): TGTGCCAGCAGCGCAGGGACTAGCGCCATGAGCACAGATACGCAGTATTTT. The chain employs TRBV9 and TRBJ2-3; 10 bases align to TRBD2. The CDR3 runs 17 residues. With V trimmed by 3 bases and J by 0 bases, 7 bases remained unmatched. The V gene's germline CDR1 is SGDLS and CDR2 YYNGEE.

The table lists this clonotype with a few counts. The rearrangement joins TRBV7-9 to TRBJ1-1; D is uncertain. Trimming stripped 5 bases from V and 8 bases from J, with 18 bases between. Per the germline V gene, CDR1 is SEHNR and CDR2 is FQNEAQ (reference sequence). This CDR3 has 14 amino acids. The CDR3 loop is CASSRPSQAGEAFF. Written as DNA, the CDR3 is TGTGCCAGCAGCCGACCGTCGCAGGCGGGGGAAGCTTTCTTT.

This clonotype was observed at least ten times. The chain carries TRBV7-3 and TRBJ2-5; 8 bases agree with TRBD2. The CDR3 covers 13 residues. Germline values: CDR1 SGHTA, CDR2 FQGTGA. V gave up 5 bases and J gave up 7 bases; unmatched junction bases: 6. The CDR3 spells CASSGISGGTQYF. The CDR3, as DNA: TGTGCCAGCAGCGGCATAAGCGGGGGGACCCAGTACTTC.

This clonotype has a handful of counts. The rearrangement uses TRBV12-3 or TRBV12-4 and TRBJ2-3; D might be TRBD2 (6 bases). The CDR3 sequence is 13 residues long. Deletions cut 6 bases from V and 5 bases from J, with 12 bases between. CDR3: CASSQGLRDTQYF. Here the CDR3 DNA reads TGTGCCAGCAGCCAGGGACTCAGAGATACGCAGTATTTT.

This clonotype has just a few counts. The chain combines TRBV20-1 with TRBJ2-7; D uncertain. This CDR3 is 12 amino acids long. The V gene lost 1 base and the J gene lost 2 bases, with 6 bases spanning the gap. Germline V CDR1 and CDR2: DFQATT, SNEGSKA (reference sequence). The CDR3 region is CSARGLAYEQYF. The DNA for the CDR3 is TGCAGTGCTAGAGGGCTGGCCTACGAGCAGTACTTC.

This clonotype was recorded many times. V is TRBV4-1 and J is TRBJ2-3; the D is unclear. V lost 1 base and J 2 bases, leaving 7 bases between the germline ends. The CDR3 has 14 amino acids. Looked up from germline, CDR1 is MGHRA and CDR2 is YSYEKL. The CDR3 DNA sequence: TGCGCCAGCAGCCAAGGCTTCGTCACAGATACGCAGTATTTT. It translates to CASSQGFVTDTQYF.

This clonotype came up a few times. The CDR3 is CASSLRGGSTDTQYF. In DNA, the CDR3 is TGTGCCAGCAGCTTACGCGGGGGTAGCACAGATACGCAGTATTTT. V gene TRBV7-2 combines with J gene TRBJ2-3; 7 bases align to TRBD2. CDR1 and CDR2 (germline): SGHTA, FQGNSA. V was pared by 2 bases and J by 0 bases, with 2 bases of the junction left unmatched. This CDR3 contains 15 residues.

This clonotype was detected many times. The rearrangement uses TRBV6-2 or TRBV6-3 and TRBJ2-7, with 7 bases lining up with TRBD2. Germline CDR1 is MNHEY and CDR2 is SVGEGT. J lost 4 bases, V lost 6 bases, and 9 bases had no gene match. The CDR3 is 14 residues long. The CDR3 bases are TGTGCCAGCAGCCGAAGCGGGACTTATTACGAGCAGTACTTC. Protein product: CASSRSGTYYEQYF.

This clonotype has at least ten counts. The chain is built from TRBV28 and TRBJ2-2, with D tentatively TRBD1 (6 bases). Germline V gene data show CDR1 as MDHEN and CDR2 as SYDVKM. The CDR3 spans 13 residues. Trimming removed 6 bases from V and 6 bases from J, with 11 bases in between. CDR3 in DNA: TGTGCCAGCAGAACAGGGTCGGCCGGGGAGCTGTTTTTT. This codes for CASRTGSAGELFF. Together with reference TRBV28 and TRBJ2-2, the CDR3 gives the full variable domain: DVKVTQSSRYLVKRTGEKVFLECVQDMDHENMFWYRQDPGLGLRLIYFSYDVKMKEKGDIPEGYSVSREKKERFSLILESASTNQTSMYLCASRTGSAGELFFGEGSRLTVL.

This clonotype showed up just a few times. The rearrangement links TRBV5-8 to TRBJ2-3; no reliable D call. There are 13 residues in the CDR3. Germline assignment: CDR1 SGHTS and CDR2 YDEGEE. V was cut by 0 bases and J by 7 bases, with 9 bases left in between. CDR3 in DNA: TGTGCCAGCAGCTTGGGCAGGCGGAATACGCAGTATTTT. It encodes CASSLGRRNTQYF.

The rearrangement links TRBV7-9 to TRBJ1-4; D unclear. V lost 4 bases and J 7 bases, leaving 4 bases between the germline ends. The germline V gene encodes CDR1 SEHNR and CDR2 FQNEAQ (reference sequence). The CDR3 loop spans 11 amino acids. The CDR3 spells CASSSFEKLFF. In nucleotides, the CDR3 is TGTGCCAGCAGCTCTTTTGAAAAACTGTTTTTT. Based on the CDR3 plus reference TRBV7-9 and TRBJ1-4, the full variable domain is DTGVSQNPRHKITKRGQNVTFRCDPISEHNRLYWYRQTLGQGPEFLTYFQNEAQLEKSRLLSDRFSAERPKGSFSTLEIQRTEQGDSAMYLCASSSFEKLFFGSGTQLSVL.

This chain links TRBV20-1 with TRBJ2-1, with 8 bases identical to TRBD2. After removal of 4 bases from V and 4 bases from J, the junction contained 3 bases not matched to a gene. The germline gives CDR1 DFQATT, CDR2 SNEGSKA (reference sequence). CDR3 length equals 13 residues. The CDR3 DNA reads TGCAGTGCTATGGGCGGGAGGTACAATGAGCAGTTCTTC. Protein product: CSAMGGRYNEQFF.